This TCR beta chain was profiled in a study of human T cells and chemical hapten exposure. Individual cDNA molecules in this library carried unique molecular identifiers. Each CDR3 protein gets one entry after TCRdb re-called the RACE reads with MiXCR. This repertoire shows approximately 97,000 distinct CDR3 sequences, 27% found once; its top ten account for under 13%. Time point described: patch test 3, about 24 weeks after DPC sensitization. The treatment is: therapeutic diphenylcyclopropenone sensitization with weekly scalp DPC. CDR3 length equals 14 residues. In germline, CDR1 is MNHNS, CDR2 SASEGT. V shed 2 bases and J shed 1 base, with 8 bases lying between them. This clonotype was seen ten or more times.

The rearrangement uses TRBV6-1 and TRBJ1-1; D not resolved. This receptor was identified in a man aged 40-49 years with alopecia areata. Some clones in this sample may be carry-over from other donors' samples. Sample: whole blood, taken in connection with sensitization to the hapten diphenylcyclopropenone (DPC). CDR3 region: CASSESEENTEAFF. In DNA, the CDR3 is TGTGCCAGCAGTGAATCCGAAGAGAACACTGAAGCTTTCTTT.